This T cell receptor beta chain was recorded in a study of monozygotic twins with cystic fibrosis. Broader study findings: Shared CDR3 numbers were not associated with age, concordance or severity. J usage was most co-twin-similar in 8 of 16 pairs, V in 13. Clonality was generally low (median around 0.009), higher in the most severe patients.

With regard to this clone: Its specificity is unknown.

The CDR3 totals 14 residues. Germline assignment: CDR1 WSHSY and CDR2 SAAADI. The V gene end was trimmed by 4 bases and the J gene end by 7 bases; junction bases not matched to a gene: 7. The protocol was immunoSEQ multiplex PCR, while the TCRdb copy is restricted to in-frame clones and leaves out a portion. This table holds about 23,000 clones, approximately 90% found once. The V and J genes are TRBV10-2 and TRBJ1-1, with 9 bases fitting TRBD1. This TCR came from a girl aged 2-10 years with cystic fibrosis. The source material was blood. CDR3 sequence reads: CASSGGQGIIEAFF. CDR3 coding DNA: TGCGCCAGCAGTGGCGGACAGGGGATCATTGAAGCTTTCTTT.